This TCR beta chain was captured in a study of cytomegalovirus exposure and HLA in healthy donors. With 60 Vbeta and 13 Jbeta primers, the PCR was carried out. Profiling relied on immunoSEQ multiplex PCR, and the TCRdb table lists in-frame clones only, not all of them. The table lists tens of thousands of clones, 60% to 80% of them singletons. Germline trimming cut 7 bases from V and 0 bases from J; bases unmatched to any gene: 2. CDR3 length: 14 amino acids. The germline V gene has CDR1 MNHEY and CDR2 SMNVEV (reference sequence). The chain employs TRBV27 and TRBJ2-1; 8 bases are shared with TRBD2. The sequence came from a male donor in good health and CMV-seropositive. The sequenced sample was PBMCs. In nucleotides, the CDR3 is TGTGCCAGCACGAGCGGGAGCTCCTACAATGAGCAGTTCTTC. This encodes CASTSGSSYNEQFF.